In this sample, the clone carrying this TCR beta chain turned up many times. Its antigen is unknown. The germline CDR1 and CDR2 sequences are SEHNR and FQNEAQ (reference sequence). CDR3 length: 14 residues. Trimming took off 5 bases at V and 10 bases at J, with 18 bases between the two ends. This sample stems from a study of regulatory T cells in long-lasting Graves disease. Study at large: Newly diagnosed Graves' patients had taken antithyroid drugs under 3 months. General study findings and limits: Favored usage of TRBV28, TRBJ1-2 and TRBJ2-5 was recorded in persistent disease. Persistent Graves' cases showed lower TCR diversity than newly diagnosed cases.

Time point indicated: newly diagnosed GD, antithyroid drugs for less than 3 months. PBMCs provided the RNA from which the TCR library was made. Arm-PCR of CDR3 regions and iRepertoire HTBI primers were used to build TCR beta libraries. TCRdb used MiXCR to reprocess the multiplex PCR reads, holding one entry per CDR3 protein. This sample yields about 620,000 distinct CDR3 sequences, of which roughly 15% are seen a single time; 15% to 20% belongs to the top ten. These data also featured in a second study, about T cells in Graves' hyperthyroidism and ophthalmopathy. As that study records: Most expanded thyroid clonotypes above 0.001 recurred in blood.

The rearrangement links TRBV7-9 to TRBJ2-1; D perhaps matches TRBD2 (6 bases). This receptor was taken from a woman in her twenties or thirties with Graves disease. The specimen was peripheral blood mononuclear cells (PBMCs), collected at new diagnosis, from a patient treated with antithyroid drugs. CDR3 protein: CASSASREGYEQFF. The DNA of the CDR3 is TGTGCCAGCAGCGCCTCGCGGGAAGGATACGAGCAGTTCTTC.